These 27 T cell receptor beta chains were all obtained from the same sample, sequenced in a study of chemoradiotherapy in HPV16-positive cancers. TCRdb keeps only in-frame clones here, not all; method: immunoSEQ multiplex PCR. The sample carries more than 10,000 clones, 70% to 90% recorded once. Here the sequenced sample was blood, taken from a patient who underwent chemoradiotherapy. The receptors shown here come from a human donor with HPV-associated anogenital cancer.

The CDR3 DNA is TGTGCCAGCTCACCACCGTCGAGGGGATACTACGAGCAGTACTTC. It is translated as CASSPPSRGYYEQYF. This sequence joins TRBV18 and TRBJ2-7; D may correspond to TRBD1 or TRBD2 (5 bases each). CDR1 and CDR2 (germline): KGHSH, LQKENI. The CDR3 loop spans 15 amino acids. V was trimmed by 0 bases and J by 3 bases, leaving 12 bases between them.

The V gene is TRBV5-6, the J gene TRBJ1-5; D uncertain. The CDR3 runs 16 residues. CDR1 and CDR2 from the germline V gene are SGHDT and YYEEEE. V was trimmed by 1 base and J by 6 bases, leaving 17 bases between them. The CDR3 bases are TGTGCCAGCAGCTTGCGAGCGGCAGGCGGCATTCAGCCCCAGCATTTT. Its protein is CASSLRAAGGIQPQHF.

The J gene is TRBJ1-2, the V gene TRBV5-8; TRBD1 is a possible D gene (6 bases). This CDR3 comprises 13 residues. Trimming left V 4 bases short and J 4 bases short, with 11 bases between. Germline loops: CDR1 SGHTS, CDR2 YDEGEE. CDR3 nucleotide sequence: TGTGCCAGCAGCGGGGGCAGGGTCTATGGCTACACCTTC. It specifies CASSGGRVYGYTF.

The V gene is TRBV9, the J gene TRBJ1-3; tentatively, D is TRBD1 (6 bases). CDR3 length: 16 amino acids. The V end lost 0 bases, the J end lost 0 bases, and 10 bases lay between the germline ends. Germline V gene data show CDR1 as SGDLS and CDR2 as YYNGEE. Here the CDR3 reads CASSVVDSISGNTIYF. CDR3 DNA sequence: TGTGCCAGCAGCGTAGTGGACAGTATCTCTGGAAACACCATATATTTT.

The CDR3: CASVAANYGYTF. The CDR3 nucleotides read TGTGCCAGCGTGGCAGCGAACTATGGCTACACCTTC. The rearrangement links TRBV6-1 to TRBJ1-2; D unresolved. CDR3 length: 12 residues. Per the germline V gene, CDR1 is MNHNS and CDR2 is SASEGT. Trimming took 8 bases from V and 2 from J, leaving 9 bases between them.

This clone occurred a few times. J is TRBJ2-2 and V is TRBV2, with D perhaps TRBD1 or TRBD2 (5 bases each). The germline V and J ends were trimmed by 3 bases and 4 bases, with 12 bases remaining between them. Germline loops: CDR1 SNHLY, CDR2 FYNNEI. The CDR3 has 15 amino acids. The CDR3 region is CASSDRDGTTGELFF. As DNA, the CDR3 is TGTGCCAGCAGTGACCGGGACGGAACCACCGGGGAGCTGTTTTTT.

The rearrangement links TRBV29-1 to TRBJ2-3; weak D call: TRBD2 (5 bases). Germline lookup yields CDR1 SQVTM and CDR2 ANQGSEA. The V end was cut by 0 bases, the J end by 2 bases, with 9 bases between. This CDR3 has 14 residues. As DNA, the CDR3 is TGCAGCGTTGAAGAAGGGCTAGCCACAGATACGCAGTATTTT. Translation gives CSVEEGLATDTQYF.

The chain uses TRBV7-4 and TRBJ2-1; D possibly corresponds to TRBD2 (6 bases). CDR1 and CDR2 (germline): SGHVT, SQSDAQ. The CDR3 runs 19 residues. Between the trimmed V and J ends, which lost 2 bases and 5 bases, there was a span of 25 bases. The CDR3 spells CASSLYHFWSVGRHNEQFF. For the CDR3, the DNA is TGTGCCAGCAGCTTATATCACTTTTGGTCAGTAGGGAGGCACAATGAGCAGTTCTTC.

The rearrangement uses TRBV9 and TRBJ1-3; D remains ambiguous. CDR1 SGDLS and CDR2 YYNGEE come from the germline V gene. The CDR3 loop spans 14 amino acids. Trimming removed 4 bases from V and 0 bases from J, with 8 bases in between. CDR3: CASSQDFSGNTIYF. In nucleotides, the CDR3 is TGTGCCAGCAGCCAGGACTTCTCTGGAAACACCATATATTTT.

V gene TRBV27 combines with J gene TRBJ1-2; 7 bases agree with TRBD1. V shed 4 bases and J 2 bases; nucleotides not matched to a gene: 1. The germline gives CDR1 MNHEY, CDR2 SMNVEV (reference sequence). The CDR3 consists of 13 residues. This CDR3 reads CASSSTGNYGYTF. DNA for the CDR3: TGTGCCAGCAGTTCGACAGGGAACTATGGCTACACCTTC.

V is TRBV9 and J is TRBJ2-1; 9 nucleotides line up with TRBD2. Germline values: CDR1 SGDLS, CDR2 YYNGEE. The CDR3 runs 18 residues. Losses at the gene ends were 1 base for V and 7 bases for J; bases not matched to a gene: 15. CDR3 coding DNA: TGTGCCAGCAGCGTATGGTTAGCGGGGGCTTCCTACGATAATGAGCAGTTCTTC. This translates into CASSVWLAGASYDNEQFF.

The chain joins TRBV2 to TRBJ2-5; TRBD2 matches at 10 bases. Germline CDR1 SNHLY, CDR2 FYNNEI. The CDR3 spans 16 residues. The trim removed 3 bases at V and 4 bases at J, leaving 8 bases unmatched. CDR3 bases: TGTGCCAGCAGTGACGGGGTAGCGGGGGGTGGAGAGACCCAGTACTTC. Amino acid sequence: CASSDGVAGGGETQYF.

V gene TRBV20-1 combines with J gene TRBJ2-5; D uncertain. There are 10 residues in the CDR3. Trimming left V 6 bases short and J 3 bases short, with 5 bases between. The germline gives CDR1 DFQATT, CDR2 SNEGSKA (reference sequence). The CDR3 nucleotides are TGCAGTGCGGTAGAAGAGACCCAGTACTTC. As protein: CSAVEETQYF.

This sequence joins TRBV7-9 and TRBJ2-7; weak D call: TRBD1 (5 bases). CDR3 size: 12 residues. Germline V gene lookup returns CDR1 SEHNR and CDR2 FQNEAQ (reference sequence). V was pared by 9 bases and J by 5 bases, with 14 bases between. CDR3 loop: CASNQGYHEQYF. CDR3 nucleotides: TGTGCCAGTAATCAGGGTTACCACGAGCAGTACTTC.

As DNA, the CDR3 is TGTGCCAGCAGTCCTGTCTCTCCCACAGGGGAGGGTTATGGCTACACCTTC. Translated, it gives CASSPVSPTGEGYGYTF. The chain links TRBV28 to TRBJ1-2; 7 bases match TRBD1. Germline loops: CDR1 MDHEN, CDR2 SYDVKM. CDR3 length: 17 amino acids. Trimming took 5 bases from V and 5 from J; bases not matched to a gene: 17.

CDR3 region: CASSLGEYNEKLFF. The DNA of the CDR3 is TGTGCCAGCAGCTTAGGGGAATATAATGAAAAACTGTTTTTT. This chain joins TRBV5-8 and TRBJ1-4; weak D call: TRBD1 (5 bases). Trimming pared 2 bases from V and 4 bases from J, leaving 9 bases between. This CDR3 contains 14 residues. Germline V lookup: CDR1 SGHTS, CDR2 YDEGEE.

The chain uses TRBV5-1 and TRBJ1-2; 8 nucleotides agree with TRBD1. The germline V gene has CDR1 SGHRS and CDR2 YFSETQ. The CDR3 loop spans 17 amino acids. V shed 4 bases and J 0 bases; nucleotides not matched to a gene: 11. CDR3 bases: TGCGCCAGCAGCCCGTCCAGGGGGCCAATTACTAACTATGGCTACACCTTC. Translating gives CASSPSRGPITNYGYTF.

This chain connects TRBV5-5 to TRBJ1-5; D might be TRBD1 (5 bases). The V end was cut by 7 bases, the J end by 1 base, with 9 bases between. The CDR3 runs 13 residues. Germline V gene sequence: CDR1 SGHKS, CDR2 YYEKEE (reference sequence). The CDR3 reads CASSGPSNQPQHF. The CDR3 nucleotides read TGTGCCAGCTCGGGACCAAGCAATCAGCCCCAGCATTTT.

The chain carries TRBV7-9 and TRBJ2-3; 9 bases are a match to TRBD1. Germline V gives CDR1 SEHNR, CDR2 FQNEAQ (reference sequence). The CDR3 covers 17 residues. Trimming cost V 4 bases and J 5 bases; bases outside gene matches: 13. CDR3 DNA sequence: TGTGCCAGCAGCTCACGGGAAGGACAGGGGAGATTAGATACGCAGTATTTT. Translated, it gives CASSSREGQGRLDTQYF.

This clone has only one observation. The V and J genes are TRBV7-9 and TRBJ1-3; D unresolved. Trimming pared 11 bases from V and 0 bases from J, leaving 14 bases between. This CDR3 is built from 14 residues. Germline V gene sequence: CDR1 SEHNR, CDR2 FQNEAQ (reference sequence). The CDR3 spells CASSSGFSGNTIYF. CDR3 DNA sequence: TGTGCCTCCAGCTCGGGTTTCTCTGGAAACACCATATATTTT.

This clone was seen only once. The gene calls are TRBV30 and TRBJ1-3; no clear D. Germline V lookup: CDR1 GTSNPN, CDR2 SVGIG (reference sequence). Between the trimmed V and J ends, which lost 0 bases and 0 bases, there was a span of 12 bases. This CDR3 spans 16 amino acids. This chain's CDR3 is CAWSVPQGYSGNTIYF. The CDR3 DNA reads TGTGCCTGGAGTGTCCCCCAAGGCTACTCTGGAAACACCATATATTTT.

The chain uses TRBV2 and TRBJ2-2, with 11 bases lining up with TRBD2. The CDR3 is 16 amino acids. CDR1 is SNHLY and CDR2 is FYNNEI in the germline V gene. The junction had 5 bases not matched to a gene; V was cut back by 6 bases and J by 2 bases. The chain's CDR3 is CASRLLAGANTGELFF. The CDR3 DNA sequence: TGTGCCAGCAGACTACTAGCGGGGGCCAACACCGGGGAGCTGTTTTTT.

The chain carries TRBV6-5 and TRBJ2-7; TRBD1 might be the D (6 bases). Germline assignment: CDR1 MNHEY and CDR2 SVGAGI. Deletions cut 4 bases from V and 6 bases from J, with 7 bases between. The CDR3 covers 11 residues. The chain's CDR3 is CASSWDTEQYF. The DNA for the CDR3 is TGTGCCAGCAGTTGGGACACCGAGCAGTACTTC.

This chain joins TRBV10-2 and TRBJ2-1; D assignment may be TRBD1 or TRBD2 (6 bases each). This CDR3 has 14 residues. Trimming pared 7 bases from V and 5 bases from J, leaving 15 bases between. Germline V gives CDR1 WSHSY, CDR2 SAAADI. CDR3 in amino acids: CASIDGGFHNEQFF. CDR3 bases: TGCGCCAGCATCGACGGGGGCTTCCACAATGAGCAGTTCTTC.

The V and J genes are TRBV6-5 and TRBJ2-2; D possibly corresponds to TRBD1 (5 bases). The CDR3 has 15 amino acids. V lost 2 bases and J lost 7, with 14 bases in between. Germline CDR1 is MNHEY and CDR2 is SVGAGI. The CDR3 loop is CASSYRQGGIGELFF. The CDR3 DNA follows: TGTGCCAGCAGTTACAGGCAGGGCGGTATCGGGGAGCTGTTTTTT.

The V and J genes are TRBV5-5 and TRBJ1-2; weak D call: TRBD1 (6 bases). The CDR3 sequence is 13 residues long. Germline lookup yields CDR1 SGHKS and CDR2 YYEKEE (reference sequence). Trimming took off 5 bases at V and 8 bases at J, with 16 bases between the two ends. CDR3: CASSDAGAWGYTF. Written as DNA, the CDR3 is TGTGCCAGCAGTGATGCGGGGGCGTGGGGCTACACCTTC. Complete variable domain (other parts from reference TRBV5-5 and TRBJ1-2): DAGVTQSPTHLIKTRGQQVTLRCSPISGHKSVSWYQQVLGQGPQFIFQYYEKEERGRGNFPDRFSARQFPNYSSELNVNALLLGDSALYLCASSDAGAWGYTFGSGTRLTVV.

V and J are TRBV5-1 and TRBJ1-2; 7 bases match TRBD1. This CDR3 region has 16 residues. J lost 5 bases, V lost 0 bases, and 10 bases had no gene match. Germline lookup yields CDR1 SGHRS and CDR2 YFSETQ. The CDR3 here is CASSLAPGQSAYGYTF. Here the CDR3 DNA reads TGCGCCAGCAGCTTGGCACCGGGACAGAGTGCTTATGGCTACACCTTC.